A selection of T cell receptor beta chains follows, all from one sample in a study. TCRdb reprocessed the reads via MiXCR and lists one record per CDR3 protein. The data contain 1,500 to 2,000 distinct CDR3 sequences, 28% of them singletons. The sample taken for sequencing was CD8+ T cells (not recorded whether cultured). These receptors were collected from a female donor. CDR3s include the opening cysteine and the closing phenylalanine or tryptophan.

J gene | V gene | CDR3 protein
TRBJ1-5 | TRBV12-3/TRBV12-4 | CASSPGGGNQPQHF
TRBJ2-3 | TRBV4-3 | CASSSTFEGLADTQYF
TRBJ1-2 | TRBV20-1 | CNASGTGSNYGYAF
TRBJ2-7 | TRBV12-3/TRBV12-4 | CASSRDRGYEQYF
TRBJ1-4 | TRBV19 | CASSPQGDGEKLFF
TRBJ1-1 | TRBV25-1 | CASSPVVRAEAFF
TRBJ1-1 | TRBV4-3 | CARSQDKAGNTEAFF
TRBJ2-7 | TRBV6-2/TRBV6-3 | CASEELRYGQYF
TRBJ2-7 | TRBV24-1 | CTTSDRGTGGSYEQCF
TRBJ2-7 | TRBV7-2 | CASSFLAGEGYEQYF
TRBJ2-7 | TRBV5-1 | CASSFTGAYEQYF
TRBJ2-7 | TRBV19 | CASSVQGSAYEQYF
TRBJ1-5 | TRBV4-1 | CASSQVYGAPDQPQHF
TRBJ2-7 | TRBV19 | CASSVEGQGAYEQYF
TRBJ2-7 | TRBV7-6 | CASSPVGTEQYF
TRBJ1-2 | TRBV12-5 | CASAETGQGAAGYTF
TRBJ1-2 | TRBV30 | CAHSDSIGYTF
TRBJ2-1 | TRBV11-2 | CAIRATGGNEQFF
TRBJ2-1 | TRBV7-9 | CAGSSSRASKSYDEQFF
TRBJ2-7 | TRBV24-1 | CATSDPGTSGSYEQCF
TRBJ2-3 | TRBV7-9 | CASMPIQDTTWTDTQYF
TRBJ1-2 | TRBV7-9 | CASSLVLTGINYGYTF
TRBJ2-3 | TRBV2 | CASSDPWARTDTRYF
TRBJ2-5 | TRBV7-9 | CASSSPTLSRENQYF
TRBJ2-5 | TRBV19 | CASSTRELGLAGVIPETQYF
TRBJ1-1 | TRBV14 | CASSPTGRMAFF
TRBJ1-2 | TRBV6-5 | CASGDGSYYGYTF
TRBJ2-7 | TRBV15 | CATNRASWTDEQYF
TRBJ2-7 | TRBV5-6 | CASSLDRDLYEQYF
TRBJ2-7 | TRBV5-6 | CASSPDRGLYEQYF
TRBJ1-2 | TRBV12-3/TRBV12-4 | CASSLEVAGGGYGYTF
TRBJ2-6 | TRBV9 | CASSVFGNPGAGANVLTF
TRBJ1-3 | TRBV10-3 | CAVSPLGTQILSGSTIYF
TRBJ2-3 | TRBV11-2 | CASSGTSGGQGYTQYF
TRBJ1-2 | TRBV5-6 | CASSVGQDGYTF
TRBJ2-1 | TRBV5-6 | CASSSDNEQFF
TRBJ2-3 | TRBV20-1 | CSAMEYEGTADPTDTQYF
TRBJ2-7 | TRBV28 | CVSNGRVQYGQYF
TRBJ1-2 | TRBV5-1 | CASSFDPDRGLEGYTF
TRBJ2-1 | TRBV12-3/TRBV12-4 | CASSLWTGTFNEQFF
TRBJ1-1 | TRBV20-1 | CSASRPAGTTPREAFF
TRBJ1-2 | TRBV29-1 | CSVEGTGGAPLYGYTF
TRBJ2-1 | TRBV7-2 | CASSLLPDPTPFDEQFF
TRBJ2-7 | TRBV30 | CAWSLVGLSYEQYF
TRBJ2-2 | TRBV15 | CATLNTRVTGELFF
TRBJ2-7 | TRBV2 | CASSRQGDEQYF
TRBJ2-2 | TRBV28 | CASSFAPGTANTGELFF
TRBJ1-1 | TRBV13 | CAGSHGHLTEAFF
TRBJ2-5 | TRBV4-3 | CASSQVTGSKETQYF
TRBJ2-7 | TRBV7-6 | CASSPQQSSYEQYF
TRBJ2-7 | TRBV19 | CASSAIRDSFYEQYF